These 30 T cell receptor beta chains originate from one sample sequenced in a study of blood T cells in healthy people across ages. The use of a sample-barcoded 5' primer and a J-beta primer mix characterized a second PCR of about 6 to 11 cycles. TCRdb re-called the 5' RACE reads with MiXCR, one entry per CDR3 protein. The table records about 770,000 distinct CDR3 sequences, around 42% of them present only once. Material for sequencing was blood. The receptors originated from a man in his fifties or sixties in good health.

This clonotype was seen a handful of times. The genes are TRBV6-2 or TRBV6-3 and TRBJ2-7, with TRBD1 as a possible D gene (6 bases). This CDR3 is built from 15 residues. The germline CDR1 and CDR2 sequences are MNHEY and SVGEGT. V was pared by 2 bases and J by 2 bases, with 13 bases between. This CDR3 is CASSYGLRGTYEQYF. The CDR3 DNA follows: TGTGCCAGCAGTTACGGACTCAGGGGAACCTACGAGCAGTACTTC.

The rearrangement links TRBV18 to TRBJ1-6; no clear D gene. The V gene's germline CDR1 is KGHSH and CDR2 LQKENI. Trimming stripped 3 bases from V and 1 base from J, with 4 bases between. The CDR3 consists of 14 residues. CDR3 coding DNA: TGTGCCAGCTCACCCTCATCCTATAATTCACCCCTCCACTTT. Translated, it gives CASSPSSYNSPLHF.

V usage is TRBV12-3 or TRBV12-4 and J usage is TRBJ1-1, with 7 bases lining up with TRBD1. The CDR3 has 22 amino acids. Trimming took 1 base from V and 5 from J; bases not matched to a gene: 28. The CDR3 sequence is CASSLEYGRGIDQVRKSTEAFF. The CDR3 DNA reads as TGTGCCAGCAGTTTAGAATACGGCAGGGGGATCGATCAGGTTAGGAAATCTACTGAAGCTTTCTTT.

This clonotype came up many times. The chain recombines TRBV20-1 with TRBJ1-1, with 8 bases lining up with TRBD1. This CDR3 spans 13 amino acids. Looked up from germline, CDR1 is DFQATT and CDR2 is SNEGSKA (reference sequence). CDR3 coding DNA: TGCAGCCTAAGACAGGGGATGGACACTGAAGCTTTCTTT. It is translated as CSLRQGMDTEAFF.

The V and J genes are TRBV20-1 and TRBJ2-2; D possibly corresponds to TRBD1 (6 bases). Per germline, CDR1 DFQATT and CDR2 SNEGSKA (reference sequence). V was cut by 5 bases and J by 2 bases, with 15 bases left in between. The CDR3 contains 15 residues. CDR3 in amino acids: CSAPLGQINTGELFF. The CDR3 nucleotides are TGCAGTGCTCCGCTTGGACAGATAAACACCGGGGAGCTGTTTTTT.

This clonotype was observed once. The chain employs TRBV7-2 and TRBJ2-4; D may be TRBD1 or TRBD2 (5 bases each). Germline CDR1 and CDR2: SGHTA and FQGNSA. CDR3 size: 16 residues. Trimming took 0 bases from V and 1 from J, leaving 10 bases between them. CDR3 DNA sequence: TGTGCCAGCAGCTTAGCGGGACGGACGGCCAAAAACATTCAGTACTTC. It yields the protein CASSLAGRTAKNIQYF.

This clonotype was observed a handful of times. This chain links TRBV7-8 with TRBJ2-7; 8 bases map to TRBD1. V shed 5 bases and J 6 bases; nucleotides not matched to a gene: 9. The CDR3 runs to 14 residues. Germline values: CDR1 SGHVS, CDR2 FQNEAQ. In DNA form, the CDR3 reads TGTGCCAGCAGCAAGCCGGACAGGGACGGCGAGCAGTACTTC. The encoded protein is CASSKPDRDGEQYF.

The chain employs TRBV6-5 and TRBJ2-3; 11 nucleotides line up with TRBD1. The CDR3 covers 16 residues. Germline CDR1 is MNHEY and CDR2 is SVGAGI. V trimming: 5 bases; J trimming: 2 bases; junction bases outside the gene matches: 6. This CDR3 is CASSQRTGGVTDTQYF. CDR3 sequence (DNA): TGTGCCAGCAGTCAGCGGACAGGGGGCGTCACAGATACGCAGTATTTT.

The chain carries TRBV29-1 and TRBJ1-1; TRBD1 matches 7 bases. CDR3 length: 13 residues. J was trimmed by 1 base and V by 3 bases; bases with no gene match: 2. Germline CDR1 and CDR2: SQVTM and ANQGSEA. Here the CDR3 reads CSVEGQSNTEAFF. For the CDR3, the DNA is TGCAGCGTTGAGGGACAGTCGAACACTGAAGCTTTCTTT.

There are a few counts of this clonotype. The V call is TRBV5-1, the J call TRBJ2-3; 12 bases match TRBD2. V was pared by 4 bases and J by 0 bases, with 12 bases of the junction left unmatched. Germline assignment: CDR1 SGHRS and CDR2 YFSETQ. The CDR3 sequence is 19 residues long. The CDR3 coding sequence is TGCGCCAGCAGCACCTACTCCGGGACTAGCGGGCCAAGCACAGATACGCAGTATTTT. It specifies CASSTYSGTSGPSTDTQYF.

The chain uses TRBV7-2 and TRBJ2-5, with TRBD1 identical over 8 bases. CDR3 length: 12 residues. CDR1 SGHTA and CDR2 FQGNSA come from the germline V gene. With 3 bases clipped from V and 11 bases from J, the junction kept 5 bases outside the gene matches. CDR3 region: CASSFDRGGQYF. The CDR3, as DNA: TGTGCCAGCAGCTTTGACAGGGGTGGGCAGTACTTC.

The V gene is TRBV11-2, the J gene TRBJ2-5; 8 bases fit TRBD2. There are 21 residues in the CDR3. V was clipped by 4 bases and J by 11 bases; unmatched bases: 33. Germline CDR1 reads SGHAT; CDR2 reads FQNNGV. The CDR3 spells CASSSGLALSLFALPYNEQYF. The CDR3, as DNA: TGTGCCAGCAGCTCAGGACTAGCTCTTTCGTTATTTGCGCTACCTTACAATGAGCAGTACTTC.

This chain uses TRBV20-1 with TRBJ2-4, with TRBD2 matching 12 bases. This CDR3 contains 15 residues. Germline CDR1 reads DFQATT; CDR2 reads SNEGSKA (reference sequence). V trimming: 1 base; J trimming: 13 bases; junction bases outside the gene matches: 11. The CDR3 DNA sequence: TGCAGTGCTAGAGTCGGGACTAGCGGGCGGAACAAGCAGTACTTC. As protein: CSARVGTSGRNKQYF.

About this clonotype itself: A much larger clone is a single base away; this may be a read error. This rearrangement joins TRBV12-3 or TRBV12-4 to TRBJ2-1, with 7 bases aligning to TRBD2. Trimming removed 3 bases from V and 6 bases from J; junction bases left unmatched: 8. The CDR3 has 15 amino acids. The CDR3, as DNA: TGTGCCAGCAGTTTCAGCGGGGAGGCCTTCAATGAGCAGTTCTTC. It translates to CASSFSGEAFNEQFF.

Only a few counts were recorded for this clonotype. The V gene is TRBV9, the J gene TRBJ1-2; D uncertain. V was clipped by 3 bases and J by 4 bases, with 16 bases between them. The CDR3 is made up of 15 amino acids. Germline V CDR1 and CDR2: SGDLS, YYNGEE. The CDR3 DNA is TGTGCCAGCAGCGCAGCGATGGGGTCAAGCTATGGCTACACCTTC. Its translation: CASSAAMGSSYGYTF. Variable domain in full (rest from reference TRBV9 and TRBJ1-2): DSGVTQTPKHLITATGQRVTLRCSPRSGDLSVYWYQQSLDQGLQFLIQYYNGEERAKGNILERFSAQQFPDLHSELNLSSLELGDSALYFCASSAAMGSSYGYTFGSGTRLTVV.

The chain carries TRBV18 and TRBJ2-2; TRBD1 agrees at 7 bases. This CDR3 is built from 14 residues. With 5 bases clipped from V and 6 bases from J, the junction kept 6 bases outside the gene matches. Per germline, CDR1 KGHSH and CDR2 LQKENI. The CDR3 bases are TGTGCCAGCTCATTCGACAGGGACCCCGGGGAGCTGTTTTTT. This sequence encodes CASSFDRDPGELFF. The full variable domain, completed using reference TRBV18 and TRBJ2-2, is NAGVMQNPRHLVRRRGQEARLRCSPMKGHSHVYWYRQLPEEGLKFMVYLQKENIIDESGMPKERFSAEFPKEGPSILRIQQVVRGDSAAYFCASSFDRDPGELFFGEGSRLTVL.

The V and J genes are TRBV2 and TRBJ2-1; tentatively, D is TRBD1 or TRBD2 (7 bases each). V dropped 7 bases and J dropped 7 bases, with 20 bases sitting between them. The CDR3 is made up of 15 amino acids. Germline CDR1 reads SNHLY; CDR2 reads FYNNEI. CDR3 DNA: TGTGCCAGCACGCTCCAGGGGGGGATGGCGAATGAGCAGTTCTTC. Translating it yields CASTLQGGMANEQFF.

This chain links TRBV13 with TRBJ2-1; 10 bases agree with TRBD2. The CDR3 consists of 18 residues. Germline V gene lookup returns CDR1 PRHDT and CDR2 FYEKMQ (reference sequence). V shed 5 bases, J shed 9 bases, and the junction held 19 bases outside the gene matches. The CDR3 DNA reads TGTGCCAGCAGCCCTGAGTTCACGGGAAGCGGGGGGGCCGGTGAGCAGTTCTTC. It translates to CASSPEFTGSGGAGEQFF.

The chain has TRBV2 and TRBJ1-2, with D uncertain. The CDR3 is 15 amino acids. Trimming stripped 6 bases from V and 5 bases from J, with 19 bases between. Germline CDR1 and CDR2: SNHLY and FYNNEI. CDR3: CASRANPGPGYGYTF. Written as DNA, the CDR3 is TGTGCCAGCAGGGCCAATCCGGGCCCTGGGTATGGCTACACCTTC.

The chain combines TRBV6-5 with TRBJ1-1; D gene uncertain. Deletions cut 7 bases from V and 4 bases from J, with 13 bases between. Germline lookup yields CDR1 MNHEY and CDR2 SVGAGI. This CDR3 contains 13 residues. The CDR3 DNA is TGTGCCAGCATCTCCCCGGGCGGCACTGAAGCTTTCTTT. This gives the protein CASISPGGTEAFF.

This clonotype turned up a few times. This rearrangement joins TRBV9 to TRBJ2-5; tentative D call: TRBD1 (5 bases). The V gene lost 0 bases and the J gene lost 2 bases, with 11 bases spanning the gap. CDR3 length equals 15 residues. Germline V gene sequence: CDR1 SGDLS, CDR2 YYNGEE. For the CDR3, the DNA is TGTGCCAGCAGCGTAGGGGGCAGCCCTCAAGAGACCCAGTACTTC. This codes for CASSVGGSPQETQYF.

This clonotype was found a few times. The chain carries TRBV6-2 or TRBV6-3 and TRBJ2-4, with TRBD1 matching over 9 bases. TRBJ2-7 matches the DNA end more closely, so the J call is doubtful. CDR1 and CDR2 from the germline V gene are MNHEY and SVGEGT. The CDR3 runs to 15 residues. CDR3 coding DNA: TGTGCCAGCGGATTTTCCGGGACAGGGACCCGCGAGCAGTACTTC. This codes for CASGFSGTGTREQYF.

The chain combines TRBV4-3 with TRBJ2-1; tentative D call: TRBD1 (6 bases). This CDR3 region has 19 residues. The germline CDR1 and CDR2 sequences are LGHNA and YSLEER. Trimming took 3 bases from V and 7 from J, leaving 28 bases between them. CDR3 region: CASSHATRSGTRNTNEQFF. The CDR3 coding sequence is TGCGCCAGCAGCCATGCCACACGTTCCGGGACAAGGAATACAAATGAGCAGTTCTTC.

This sequence joins TRBV6-2 or TRBV6-3 and TRBJ1-1, with D possibly matching TRBD1 (5 bases). Germline lookup yields CDR1 MNHEY and CDR2 SVGEGT. The CDR3 sequence is 17 residues long. V was trimmed by 7 bases and J by 4 bases, leaving 25 bases between them. CDR3 DNA: TGTGCCAGCAACCGTGACAGAGGGAAGGTTGGTTTCACTGAAGCTTTCTTT. Its translation: CASNRDRGKVGFTEAFF.

This rearrangement joins TRBV14 to TRBJ2-1; D is unresolved. V dropped 4 bases and J dropped 7 bases, with 8 bases sitting between them. Germline V gene lookup returns CDR1 SGHDN and CDR2 FVKESK. This CDR3 has 12 residues. Here the CDR3 reads CASSRFGNEQFF. CDR3 sequence (DNA): TGTGCCAGCAGCCGCTTCGGAAATGAGCAGTTCTTC.

This clonotype was found a few times. The chain is built from TRBV6-2 or TRBV6-3 and TRBJ1-1; maybe TRBD1 (6 bases). The V gene's germline CDR1 is MNHEY and CDR2 SVGEGT. The CDR3 runs 13 residues. The ends were cut back, 10 bases at V and 0 bases at J, with 12 bases in the middle. This CDR3 reads CAIEGHMNTEAFF. In DNA form, the CDR3 reads TGTGCCATCGAGGGACATATGAACACTGAAGCTTTCTTT.

As regards this clonotype: A much larger clone differs from this one at a single base, so this may be a read error. The chain has TRBV15 and TRBJ2-5; D is uncertain. This CDR3 spans 14 amino acids. The germline gives CDR1 LNHNV, CDR2 YYDKDF (reference sequence). Trimming took 0 bases from V and 11 from J, leaving 16 bases between them. The CDR3 DNA is TGTGCCACCAGCAGAGATGGTGCGAGCGATGAGCAGTACTTC. It codes for CATSRDGASDEQYF.

This chain uses TRBV7-2 with TRBJ2-1; no clear D. The CDR3 has 14 residues. Trimming took 5 bases from V and 6 from J, leaving 14 bases between them. CDR1 is SGHTA and CDR2 is FQGNSA in the germline V gene. The CDR3 nucleotides are TGTGCCAGCAGCCTGGGGTGGATAGCCAATGAGCAGTTCTTC. Protein product: CASSLGWIANEQFF.

The V and J genes are TRBV7-2 and TRBJ2-5; no clear D. V lost 7 bases, J lost 2 bases, and 11 bases lay in between. This CDR3 contains 13 residues. From germline, CDR1 is SGHTA and CDR2 FQGNSA. The CDR3 bases are TGTGCCAGCAAAAACAGAAATCAAGAGACCCAGTACTTC. This encodes CASKNRNQETQYF. The complete variable domain, with remaining parts taken from reference TRBV7-2 and TRBJ2-5, reads GAGVSQSPSNKVTEKGKDVELRCDPISGHTALYWYRQSLGQGLEFLIYFQGNSAPDKSGLPSDRFSAERTGGSVSTLTIQRTQQEDSAVYLCASKNRNQETQYFGPGTRLLVL.

This clonotype has only a few counts. The chain carries TRBV2 and TRBJ2-7; D not certain. Trimming removed 5 bases from V and 4 bases from J, with 6 bases in between. The germline gives CDR1 SNHLY, CDR2 FYNNEI. The CDR3 runs to 11 residues. DNA for the CDR3: TGTGCCAGCAGTCGGGTGTACGAGCAGTACTTC. Its translation is CASSRVYEQYF.